This TCR beta chain was observed in a study of blood T cell repertoires in COVID-19. Measured with immunoSEQ multiplex PCR; TCRdb has only the in-frame clones, and not every one. The repertoire holds approximately 270,000 clones, roughly nine tenths seen once, with roughly 1.9% in the top ten. CDR1 is SGHAT, CDR2 FQNNGV, per germline. The CDR3 loop spans 14 amino acids. Trimming removed 5 bases from V and 14 bases from J; junction bases left unmatched: 7. The clonotype was recovered from a woman in her sixties or seventies who had recovered from COVID-19. Sequencing was performed on PBMCs or T cells enriched from blood (not recorded which). V and J are TRBV11-2 and TRBJ1-6, with 12 positions matching TRBD1. For the CDR3, the DNA is TGTGCCAGCAGCGTCGGGACAGGGGGCCGTACCCTCCACTTT. Translation: CASSVGTGGRTLHF.